This TCR beta chain was recorded in a study of blood T cell repertoires in COVID-19. Germline V CDR1 and CDR2: MNHEY, SVGAGI. This CDR3 is built from 14 residues. V lost 10 bases and J lost 3; bases outside the gene matches: 9. Method: immunoSEQ multiplex PCR; TCRdb's copy keeps in-frame clones and lacks some. This sample has 190,000 or so clones; around 90% occur once, and the top ten carry 2.5% to 3.5%. The TCR originated in a man in his forties or fifties with active or convalescent COVID-19. This chain connects TRBV6-5 to TRBJ1-5, with 7 nucleotides matching TRBD1. The sequenced material came from peripheral blood. The DNA for the CDR3 is TGTGCCACGAAGGGGGCGGGTAACAATCAGCCCCAGCATTTT. Residues: CATKGAGNNQPQHF.